This T cell receptor (beta chain) came from a study of T cells in localized non-small cell lung cancer. Study results and caveats: Without multi-region sequencing, intratumor heterogeneity could not be excluded. Increased T cell density in blood showed an association with longer overall survival. Clonality of T cells reached its maximum in uninvolved adjacent lung, surpassing tumor. Appearances in adjacent lung were noted for a median 57 of the top 100 tumor clones.

The table came from immunoSEQ multiplex PCR; TCRdb's copy has only in-frame clones and leaves some out. The sample consists of roughly 24,000 clones, 80% to 95% of them appearing once. The V gene lost 6 bases and the J gene lost 0 bases, with 16 bases spanning the gap. Germline loops: CDR1 KGHSH, CDR2 LQKENI. The CDR3 has 16 amino acids. This clone was found once. Its antigen is unidentified. Sequencing was performed on peripheral blood, taken before any cancer treatment. This sequence joins TRBV18 and TRBJ2-3; no clear D gene. The clonotype originates from a female donor over 55 with stage II squamous cell lung carcinoma. The CDR3 here is CASSPRSGLSTDTQYF. The CDR3 nucleotides are TGTGCCAGCTCGCCGAGATCTGGGCTTAGCACAGATACGCAGTATTTT.